This T cell receptor (beta chain) was obtained from a study of T cell responses to AZD1222 COVID-19 vaccine. The CDR3 has 15 amino acids. V lost 0 bases to trimming and J lost 2 bases; unmatched junction nucleotides: 1. The V gene's germline CDR1 is LGHNA and CDR2 YSLEER. Assay: immunoSEQ multiplex PCR; the TCRdb copy retains only in-frame clones and omits some. Of 65,000 to 100,000 clones listed, 75% to 95% are singletons. This receptor was obtained from an adult who received the AZD1222 COVID-19 vaccine. The rearrangement joins TRBV4-3 to TRBJ2-7, with TRBD2 matching over 10 bases. The material sequenced was peripheral blood, taken 28 days after the second AZD1222 dose. Written as DNA, the CDR3 is TGCGCCAGCAGCCAAGATCTAGCGGGGGCCTACGAGCAGTACTTC. Protein: CASSQDLAGAYEQYF.